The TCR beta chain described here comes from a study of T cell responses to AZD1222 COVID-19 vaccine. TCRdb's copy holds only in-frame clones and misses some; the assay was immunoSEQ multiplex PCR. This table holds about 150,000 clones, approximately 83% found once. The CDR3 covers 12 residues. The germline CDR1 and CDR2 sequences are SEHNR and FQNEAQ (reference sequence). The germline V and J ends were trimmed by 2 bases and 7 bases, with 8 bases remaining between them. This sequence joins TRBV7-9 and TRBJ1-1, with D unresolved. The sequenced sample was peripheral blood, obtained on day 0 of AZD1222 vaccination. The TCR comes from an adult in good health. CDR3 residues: CASSLLGGEAFF. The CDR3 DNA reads TGTGCCAGCAGCTTATTGGGCGGTGAAGCTTTCTTT.